This TCR beta chain emerged from a study of T cells in Graves' hyperthyroidism and ophthalmopathy. Germline V gene lookup returns CDR1 GTSNPN and CDR2 SVGIG (reference sequence). The CDR3 has 13 amino acids. On this clonotype: A much larger clonotype is one base distant, so this may be a read error.

The TCR beta CDR3 regions underwent amplification using RNA transcripts as the source. Primed by the HTBI set, a first-round RT-PCR was run on the TCR CDR3. One entry per CDR3 protein results from TCRdb running MiXCR on the multiplex PCR reads. The sample includes around 400,000 distinct CDR3 sequences, about 15% of them seen just once. Sequencing was done on a sample of blood. The chain is built from TRBV30 and TRBJ2-5; D gene uncertain. The source of this sequence is a woman aged 55-69 years with Graves' ophthalmopathy. The CDR3 region has the DNA TGTGCCTGGAGTCCCGTGACCAGCGAGACCCAGCACTTC. As protein: CAWSPVTSETQHF. The full variable domain, in which reference TRBV30 and TRBJ2-5 provide the parts outside the CDR3, is SQTIHQWPATLVQPVGSPLSLECTVEGTSNPNLYWYRQAAGRGLQLLFYSVGIGQISSEVPQNLSASRPQDRQFILSSKKLLLSDSGFYLCAWSPVTSETQHFGPGTRLLVL.